These T cell receptor beta chains were read from a single sample in a study of molecular identifiers for immune sequencing clone quantification. TCRdb recomputed calls from the PCR reads with MiXCR, one row per CDR3 protein. The sample records roughly 40,000 distinct CDR3 sequences, around a sixth being singletons. Sequenced material: naive CD8+ T cells from blood, with Jurkat cell RNA spiked in. All receptors come from a human donor in good health. Some libraries in this study had Jurkat cell RNA spiked in. Each CDR3 is given with its conserved first and last residue. Each record gives: CDR3 length, V gene, D gene, J gene, clone size, CDR3 protein, CDR3 DNA. A D gene is named only where the DNA matches it firmly. Clone size is given for some rows only: seen once, a few or many times, or a class if the clone is expanded.

19	TRBV28	TRBD1	TRBJ2-6	many	CASRDRGTLAFSGANVLTF	TGTGCCAGCAGGGACAGGGGCACCCTCGCCTTCTCTGGGGCCAACGTCCTGACTTTC
12	TRBV7-9	NA	TRBJ2-1	many	CASSFQAREQFF	TGTGCCAGCAGCTTTCAGGCGCGTGAGCAGTTCTTC
17	TRBV7-2	TRBD2	TRBJ2-3	many	CASSGGLAGDPTDTQYF	TGTGCCAGCAGCGGGGGGCTAGCGGGAGATCCCACAGATACGCAGTATTTT
11	TRBV14	NA	TRBJ2-3	many	CASSQGRAQYF	TGTGCCAGCAGCCAAGGGAGGGCGCAGTATTTT
16	TRBV7-9	NA	TRBJ1-6	many	CASSLALRGGNSPLHF	TGTGCCAGCAGCTTAGCGCTACGTGGGGGGAATTCACCCCTCCACTTT
16	TRBV28	NA	TRBJ2-7	few	CASSLWTGTKHLEQYF	TGTGCCAGCAGTTTATGGACCGGGACCAAACACCTCGAGCAGTACTTC
15	TRBV28	NA	TRBJ2-7	many	CASSYRGVKAAEQYF	TGTGCCAGCAGTTACCGGGGCGTCAAAGCGGCCGAGCAGTACTTC
16	TRBV7-2	NA	TRBJ2-7	many	CASSLGFGVQTYEQYF	TGTGCCAGCAGCTTAGGTTTCGGAGTACAGACCTACGAGCAGTACTTC
18	TRBV11-2	NA	TRBJ1-1	many	CASTTLRFPQGPHTEAFF	TGTGCCAGCACCACGCTTAGATTCCCACAGGGTCCCCACACTGAAGCTTTCTTT
13	TRBV4-3	NA	TRBJ2-3	many	CASSQARVDTQYF	TGCGCCAGCAGCCAAGCTCGGGTGGATACGCAGTATTTT
11	TRBV19	NA	TRBJ2-1	few	CASRTYNEQFF	TGTGCCAGTAGAACCTACAATGAGCAGTTCTTC
17	TRBV6-2/TRBV6-3	NA	TRBJ2-2	NA	CASSWVRQRVNTGELFF	TGTGCCAGCAGTTGGGTCCGTCAGCGGGTGAACACCGGGGAGCTGTTTTTT
15	TRBV7-3	NA	TRBJ2-1	few	CASSFFGSSYNEQFF	TGTGCCAGCAGCTTCTTCGGGAGTTCTTACAATGAGCAGTTCTTC
14	TRBV7-2	TRBD2	TRBJ2-7	many	CASSPGAGGYEQYF	TGTGCCAGCAGCCCCGGAGCGGGAGGGTACGAGCAGTACTTC
15	TRBV7-9	NA	TRBJ2-7	medium-sized	CASSLGVAVDYEQYF	TGTGCCAGCAGCCTCGGGGTAGCGGTCGACTACGAGCAGTACTTC
16	TRBV7-9	NA	TRBJ1-3	many	CASSLEASNSGNTIYF	TGTGCCAGCAGCTTAGAGGCGAGCAACTCTGGAAACACCATATATTTT
17	TRBV7-9	TRBD1	TRBJ2-5	many	CASSLVSTGAGLETQYF	TGTGCCAGCAGCTTAGTTTCGACAGGGGCGGGCTTAGAGACCCAGTACTTC
17	TRBV7-2	TRBD1	TRBJ2-2	few	CASSSGTGATGTGELFF	TGTGCCAGCAGCTCAGGGACAGGGGCGACGGGCACCGGGGAGCTGTTTTTT
14	TRBV4-3	NA	TRBJ2-7	NA	CASSQGGGSYEQYF	TGCGCCAGCAGCCAGGGGGGCGGGTCATACGAGCAGTACTTC
16	TRBV28	TRBD1	TRBJ1-1	few	CASSLIRQGGNTEAFF	TGTGCCAGCAGTCTCATTAGACAGGGTGGGAACACTGAAGCTTTCTTT
15	TRBV3-1	TRBD1	TRBJ2-3	many	CASSQTGVRSDTQYF	TGTGCCAGCAGCCAGACAGGGGTCAGATCAGATACGCAGTATTTT
11	TRBV5-1	NA	TRBJ1-4	many	CASSRGEKLFF	TGCGCCAGCAGCCGTGGAGAAAAACTGTTTTTT
14	TRBV14	NA	TRBJ2-7	many	CASTPGMGEYEQYF	TGTGCCAGCACTCCGGGGATGGGAGAATACGAGCAGTACTTC
12	TRBV6-6	NA	TRBJ1-5	many	CASGPYSKPQHF	TGTGCCAGCGGGCCTTACAGCAAGCCCCAGCATTTT
14	TRBV28	NA	TRBJ1-4	NA	CASSFLEVSEKLFF	TGTGCCAGCAGTTTTCTCGAGGTTTCGGAAAAACTGTTTTTT
15	TRBV9	NA	TRBJ2-6	many	CASSVVATGANVLTF	TGTGCCAGCAGCGTAGTGGCGACTGGGGCCAACGTCCTGACTTTC
15	TRBV11-2	NA	TRBJ1-1	many	CASSSAGTPNTEAFF	TGTGCCAGCAGCTCCGCCGGGACACCGAACACTGAAGCTTTCTTT
12	TRBV20-1	NA	TRBJ2-7	many	CSTRQFSYEQYF	TGCAGCACCCGACAGTTCTCCTACGAGCAGTACTTC
15	TRBV5-4	NA	TRBJ2-1	NA	CASSAGVGLYNEQFF	TGTGCCAGCAGCGCCGGGGTAGGACTTTACAATGAGCAGTTCTTC
13	TRBV14	NA	TRBJ2-4	many	CASSQAASPLRAF	TGTGCCAGCAGCCAAGCTGCTAGTCCTCTAAGGGCCTTC
15	TRBV14	NA	TRBJ2-7	many	CASSQQRGGGYEQYF	TGTGCCAGCAGCCAACAAAGAGGTGGGGGCTACGAGCAGTACTTC
16	TRBV27	NA	TRBJ1-5	many	CASSPRLGLSGQPQHF	TGTGCCAGCAGTCCCCGCTTAGGGTTGAGTGGTCAGCCCCAGCATTTT
16	TRBV4-3	NA	TRBJ1-2	many	CASSQEGRAINYGYTF	TGCGCCAGCAGCCAAGAAGGCAGGGCAATTAACTATGGCTACACCTTC
15	TRBV20-1	TRBD1	TRBJ2-5	many	CSARAGDRAEETQYF	TGCAGTGCTAGAGCCGGGGACAGGGCGGAGGAGACCCAGTACTTC
15	TRBV6-5	NA	TRBJ2-7	many	CASSYSIEGVYEQYF	TGTGCCAGCAGTTACTCGATTGAGGGAGTTTACGAGCAGTACTTC
16	TRBV4-3	NA	TRBJ2-1	many	CASSQGVGTAGDEQFF	TGCGCCAGCAGCCAAGGGGTAGGGACCGCAGGCGATGAGCAGTTCTTC
12	TRBV29-1	TRBD1	TRBJ1-1	many	CSVGDSNTEAFF	TGCAGCGTCGGGGACAGCAACACTGAAGCTTTCTTT
16	TRBV6-2/TRBV6-3	TRBD1	TRBJ2-1	many	CASKTLRTGKYNEQFF	TGTGCCAGCAAGACCCTAAGGACAGGGAAATACAATGAGCAGTTCTTC
12	TRBV5-6	NA	TRBJ2-1	NA	CASSFVGAEQFF	TGTGCCAGCAGCTTTGTAGGTGCTGAGCAGTTCTTC
14	TRBV7-6	NA	TRBJ1-1	many	CASSLVEGRREAFF	TGTGCCAGCAGCTTGGTCGAGGGGAGGCGGGAAGCTTTCTTT
14	TRBV4-2	NA	TRBJ2-3	many	CASSEGRLPHTQYF	TGTGCCAGCTCGGAGGGGCGACTACCACATACGCAGTATTTT